A single sample is the source of the 29 T cell receptor beta chains below, sequenced in a study of blood T cells in healthy people across ages. PCR was performed a second time for 7 to 11 cycles using a sample-barcoded 5' primer and a J-beta primer mix. TCRdb independently ran MiXCR on the 5' RACE reads; one entry per CDR3 protein. The table shows roughly 800,000 distinct CDR3 sequences, with roughly 25% occurring only once. This same sample was also part of a study on T cells of mothers and their children.

Sample: blood. The receptors originated from a boy aged 5-17 years in good health.

The V and J genes are TRBV5-1 and TRBJ2-7; weak D call: TRBD1 (5 bases). Deletions cut 0 bases from V and 5 bases from J, with 12 bases between. Germline values: CDR1 SGHRS, CDR2 YFSETQ. CDR3 length: 14 residues. DNA for the CDR3: TGCGCCAGCAGCTTGGGGGGCGCGAGCGACGAGCAGTACTTC. The encoded protein is CASSLGGASDEQYF.

This clonotype was seen more than once but under ten times. This chain joins TRBV3-1 and TRBJ2-1; TRBD2 aligns across 10 bases. Germline V gene lookup returns CDR1 LGHDT and CDR2 YNNKEL (reference sequence). This CDR3 is built from 14 residues. Trimming removed 8 bases from V and 3 bases from J; junction bases left unmatched: 4. CDR3 loop: CASQRGGIYNEQFF. CDR3 nucleotide sequence: TGTGCCAGCCAGCGGGGGGGGATCTACAATGAGCAGTTCTTC.

A few counts support this clonotype. V is TRBV10-3 and J is TRBJ2-1, with a possible D match to TRBD2 (5 bases). The J call is doubtful: the DNA matches TRBJ2-7 better. Germline CDR1 and CDR2: ENHRY and SYGVKD. This CDR3 is built from 14 residues. DNA of the CDR3: TGTGCCATCAACCACCGGGATTCTACCTACGAGCAGTACTTC. Translating it yields CAINHRDSTYEQYF.

A few counts support this clonotype. The V and J genes are TRBV9 and TRBJ2-1, with TRBD1 matching 9 bases. The germline V gene has CDR1 SGDLS and CDR2 YYNGEE. V shed 0 bases, J shed 12 bases, and the junction held 22 bases outside the gene matches. This CDR3 has 19 amino acids. The CDR3 is CASSVGGTSGQGVFFRQFF. DNA of the CDR3: TGTGCCAGCAGCGTAGGGGGGACCTCGGGACAGGGCGTTTTCTTTCGGCAGTTCTTC.

The chain employs TRBV3-1 and TRBJ1-2, with 9 positions matching TRBD1. Unmatched junction bases numbered 13, after V lost 0 bases and J lost 5 bases. Germline V gene data show CDR1 as LGHDT and CDR2 as YNNKEL (reference sequence). The CDR3 runs 18 residues. The CDR3 loop reads CASSQEQGANEKKYGYTF. DNA for the CDR3: TGTGCCAGCAGCCAAGAACAGGGGGCGAACGAGAAAAAGTATGGCTACACCTTC.

The gene calls are TRBV5-6 and TRBJ1-1, with D unresolved. Deletions cut 4 bases from V and 6 bases from J, with 10 bases between. CDR1 is SGHDT, CDR2 YYEEEE, per germline. The CDR3 loop spans 12 amino acids. The CDR3 nucleotides are TGTGCCAGCAGCCTATGGGGTGCTGAAGCTTTCTTT. It translates to CASSLWGAEAFF. The whole variable domain, filled in from reference TRBV5-6 and TRBJ1-1, reads DAGVTQSPTHLIKTRGQQVTLRCSPKSGHDTVSWYQQALGQGPQFIFQYYEEEERQRGNFPDRFSGHQFPNYSSELNVNALLLGDSALYLCASSLWGAEAFFGQGTRLTVV.

This clonotype came up many times. The chain recombines TRBV4-1 with TRBJ2-1; D remains unclear. This CDR3 contains 11 residues. Trimming took off 4 bases at V and 9 bases at J, with 7 bases between the two ends. Germline V CDR1 and CDR2: MGHRA, YSYEKL. CDR3: CASSLNLEQFF. CDR3 in DNA: TGCGCCAGCAGCCTAAACCTTGAGCAGTTCTTC.

This clonotype was recorded a few times. The chain combines TRBV2 with TRBJ2-3; D is unclear. The CDR3 sequence is 14 residues long. The V end was cut by 3 bases, the J end by 0 bases, with 7 bases between. In germline, CDR1 is SNHLY, CDR2 FYNNEI. CDR3 sequence (DNA): TGTGCCAGCAGTGAGCGGATTAGCACAGATACGCAGTATTTT. As protein: CASSERISTDTQYF.

This chain links TRBV5-1 with TRBJ2-7; 8 bases align to TRBD1. CDR3 size: 16 residues. Trimming removed 0 bases from V and 5 bases from J; junction bases left unmatched: 10. Per the germline V gene, CDR1 is SGHRS and CDR2 is YFSETQ. CDR3 in amino acids: CASSLAPTGVVDEQYF. The CDR3 nucleotides are TGCGCCAGCAGCTTGGCCCCGACAGGGGTAGTGGACGAGCAGTACTTC.

The chain carries TRBV2 and TRBJ1-1; D unresolved. Germline values: CDR1 SNHLY, CDR2 FYNNEI. The CDR3 spans 13 residues. The V gene lost 2 bases and the J gene lost 7 bases, with 11 bases spanning the gap. CDR3 sequence reads: CASSERRGIEAFF. The CDR3, as DNA: TGTGCCAGCAGTGAACGTCGGGGAATTGAAGCTTTCTTT.

The CDR3 DNA reads TGTGCCAGCAGCGTAGAACCCCCAGGGCGGAACACCGGGGAGCTGTTTTTT. This translates into CASSVEPPGRNTGELFF. This chain connects TRBV9 to TRBJ2-2, with D possibly matching TRBD1 (5 bases). The germline V and J ends were trimmed by 0 bases and 1 base, with 13 bases remaining between them. This CDR3 region has 17 residues. The V gene's germline CDR1 is SGDLS and CDR2 YYNGEE.

In this sample, this clonotype turned up a few times. This sequence joins TRBV10-3 and TRBJ2-7, with 7 positions matching TRBD2. The CDR3 loop spans 12 amino acids. V lost 8 bases to trimming and J lost 3 bases; unmatched junction nucleotides: 4. Germline lookup yields CDR1 ENHRY and CDR2 SYGVKD. The DNA for the CDR3 is TGTGCCATCGGGCGGGGGAACTACGAGCAGTACTTC. Its translation: CAIGRGNYEQYF.

This clonotype was seen many times. The V call is TRBV29-1, the J call TRBJ2-5; TRBD2 is a possible D gene (5 bases). V was clipped by 5 bases and J by 3 bases, with 13 bases between them. Germline V CDR1 and CDR2: SQVTM, ANQGSEA. The CDR3 is made up of 13 amino acids. The CDR3 DNA follows: TGCAGCGTTATACCGACGGGAAAAGAGACCCAGTACTTC. It yields the protein CSVIPTGKETQYF.

V is TRBV12-5 and J is TRBJ2-4, with D possibly being TRBD1 or TRBD2 (6 bases each). The V end was cut by 5 bases, the J end by 1 base, with 18 bases between. This CDR3 region has 17 residues. CDR1 is LGHNT and CDR2 is FRNRAP in the germline V gene. In nucleotides, the CDR3 is TGTGCTAGTGGTCCCCCTATGGGGGGCCTGGCCAAAAACATTCAGTACTTC. Its protein product is CASGPPMGGLAKNIQYF.

This clonotype was found a few times. J is TRBJ2-5 and V is TRBV6-1; a possible D gene is TRBD1 (5 bases). Germline CDR1 reads MNHNS; CDR2 reads SASEGT. CDR3 length equals 14 residues. V dropped 6 bases and J dropped 7 bases, with 18 bases sitting between them. CDR3 sequence: CASRAPVTQGTQYF. DNA of the CDR3: TGTGCCAGCAGAGCCCCGGTCACCCAGGGGACCCAGTACTTC.

In this sample, this clonotype turned up a few times. The chain has TRBV12-3 or TRBV12-4 and TRBJ2-4; TRBD2 is a possible D gene (6 bases). The CDR3 spans 12 residues. Trimming removed 2 bases at V and 9 bases at J, with 8 bases between. The CDR3 spells CASSLKEGIQYF. The CDR3, as DNA: TGTGCCAGCAGTTTAAAGGAGGGCATTCAGTACTTC.

The genes are TRBV7-6 and TRBJ2-6, with a possible D match to TRBD1 (5 bases). This CDR3 has 17 residues. Germline V gives CDR1 SGHVS, CDR2 FNYEAQ. V lost 1 base and J 5 bases, leaving 15 bases between the germline ends. The CDR3 is CASSLEGTGPRANVLTF. The DNA for the CDR3 is TGTGCCAGCAGCTTAGAAGGAACAGGACCTAGGGCCAACGTCCTGACTTTC. The full variable domain, its missing parts supplied by reference TRBV7-6 and TRBJ2-6, is GAGVSQSPRYKVTKRGQDVALRCDPISGHVSLYWYRQALGQGPEFLTYFNYEAQQDKSGLPNDRFSAERPEGSISTLTIQRTEQRDSAMYRCASSLEGTGPRANVLTFGAGSRLTVL.

With regard to this clonotype: Germline is not matched at one junction end, which may reflect a read error. The rearrangement uses TRBV5-1 and TRBJ2-7, with 11 bases aligning to TRBD1. Germline CDR1 and CDR2: SGHRS and YFSETQ. CDR3 length equals 16 residues. CDR3 in amino acids: CASRLGQGVYSYEQYF. CDR3 in DNA: TGCGCCAGCAGATTGGGACAGGGGGTGTACTCCTACGAGCAGTACTTC.

This clonotype has at least ten counts. The chain carries TRBV7-9 and TRBJ2-7; D may be TRBD1 (5 bases). V shed 1 base and J shed 3 bases, with 19 bases lying between them. CDR3 length equals 17 residues. Germline lookup yields CDR1 SEHNR and CDR2 FQNEAQ (reference sequence). DNA for the CDR3: TGTGCCAGCAGCTTAGTTCAGGGAAGACTGGTGGTCTACGAGCAGTACTTC. Translation gives CASSLVQGRLVVYEQYF.

J is TRBJ2-5 and V is TRBV25-1, with 9 bases that match TRBD2. The J call is in doubt because the DNA end fits TRBJ2-1 better. The germline V gene has CDR1 MGHDK and CDR2 SYGVNS. The CDR3 spans 14 residues. The CDR3 loop is CASSEGTSINEQFF. The CDR3 nucleotides read TGTGCCAGCAGTGAAGGGACTAGCATCAATGAGCAGTTCTTC.

V gene TRBV7-9 combines with J gene TRBJ2-1; 12 bases agree with TRBD1. The V gene end was trimmed by 4 bases and the J gene end by 5 bases; junction bases not matched to a gene: 3. CDR1 is SEHNR and CDR2 is FQNEAQ in the germline V gene (reference sequence). This CDR3 contains 15 residues. The CDR3 loop is CASSWGQGANNEQFF. CDR3 DNA: TGTGCCAGCAGCTGGGGACAGGGGGCCAACAATGAGCAGTTCTTC.

The chain is built from TRBV13 and TRBJ2-5; 13 bases are a match to TRBD2. The DNA end lines up better with TRBJ2-7; the J call may be wrong. The CDR3 is 17 residues long. CDR1 and CDR2 (germline): PRHDT, FYEKMQ (reference sequence). CDR3 coding DNA: TGTGCCAGCAGGCGGAGGACTAGCGGGGGAGGAGTTCGCGAGCAGTACTTC. Protein product: CASRRRTSGGGVREQYF.

In its sample, this clonotype was seen a few times. The V call is TRBV20-1, the J call TRBJ2-7; 8 nucleotides agree with TRBD2. This CDR3 spans 14 amino acids. Trimming took 0 bases from V and 3 from J; bases not matched to a gene: 4. Germline lookup yields CDR1 DFQATT and CDR2 SNEGSKA (reference sequence). The CDR3 sequence is CSARDELADYEQYF. CDR3 bases: TGCAGTGCTAGAGATGAACTAGCGGACTACGAGCAGTACTTC.

Remarks on this clonotype: Germline is not matched at one junction end, which may reflect a read error. The chain employs TRBV6-5 and TRBJ1-1; no reliable D call. The CDR3 runs to 15 residues. Germline-derived CDR1 and CDR2 are MNHEY and SVGAGI. The CDR3 is CACSYKADGNTEAFF. The CDR3 DNA is TGTGCCTGCAGTTATAAGGCCGATGGGAACACTGAAGCTTTCTTT.

The gene calls are TRBV9 and TRBJ1-6; D is possibly TRBD1 (5 bases). The CDR3 is 14 residues long. V lost 4 bases to trimming and J lost 6 bases, with 11 bases between them. Germline V gives CDR1 SGDLS, CDR2 YYNGEE. The CDR3 is CASSIGDGNSPLHF. As DNA, the CDR3 is TGTGCCAGCAGCATAGGGGACGGTAATTCACCCCTCCACTTT.

The chain uses TRBV27 and TRBJ2-3; TRBD1 agrees at 7 bases. The trim removed 5 bases at V and 1 base at J, leaving 6 bases unmatched. This CDR3 has 15 amino acids. In germline, CDR1 is MNHEY, CDR2 SMNVEV (reference sequence). As DNA, the CDR3 is TGTGCCAGCAGTAGCCGGGACAGACGCACAGATACGCAGTATTTT. It specifies CASSSRDRRTDTQYF.

The chain combines TRBV7-2 with TRBJ2-5, with D possibly matching TRBD2 (7 bases). From germline, CDR1 is SGHTA and CDR2 FQGNSA. The length of the CDR3 is 15 residues. The V gene lost 3 bases and the J gene lost 3 bases, with 14 bases spanning the gap. In nucleotides, the CDR3 is TGTGCCAGCAGCTTCGCCTGGGGGGGCGAAGAGACCCAGTACTTC. Encoded protein: CASSFAWGGEETQYF.

This clonotype was seen only a few times. This chain links TRBV27 with TRBJ2-7; 9 bases map to TRBD1. The CDR3 is 16 residues long. In germline, CDR1 is MNHEY, CDR2 SMNVEV (reference sequence). Trimming cost V 6 bases and J 4 bases; bases outside gene matches: 13. CDR3 DNA sequence: TGTGCCAGCAGGCCATCGGGACAGGGATGGGGTTACGAGCAGTACTTC. Protein sequence: CASRPSGQGWGYEQYF.

This CDR3 reads CASSLRDSWEAFF. CDR3 nucleotide sequence: TGTGCCAGCAGCTTAAGGGACAGTTGGGAAGCTTTCTTT. The V and J genes are TRBV7-9 and TRBJ1-1, with 7 positions matching TRBD1. V gave up 2 bases and J gave up 8 bases; unmatched junction bases: 5. Germline V gene sequence: CDR1 SEHNR, CDR2 FQNEAQ (reference sequence). The CDR3 is 13 amino acids.